Listed below are T cell receptor beta chains from one sample, sequenced in a study of blood T cell repertoires in COVID-19. The repertoire was sequenced with immunoSEQ multiplex PCR; TCRdb's copy has only in-frame clones and lacks some. The table has about 190,000 clones, approximately 86% seen once. What was sequenced was peripheral blood. Receptor source: a woman at least 80 years old with active or convalescent COVID-19. The CDR3 runs from the conserved cysteine through the conserved F or W. Fields, in order: J gene, V gene, clone size, D gene, CDR3 DNA, CDR3 protein. D genes are given only for firm matches. The listing skips clone size in some rows; elsewhere it reads once, few, many or a size class.

j_call: TRBJ1-1
v_call: TRBV11-2
clone_size: -
d_call: -
cdr3_nt: TGTGCCAGCAGGGGAGCCACTGAAGCTTTCTTT
cdr3_aa: CASRGATEAFF

j_call: TRBJ2-7
v_call: TRBV5-1
clone_size: -
d_call: -
cdr3_nt: TGCGCCAGCAGCTTGGATCTAGGAGGCGAGCAGTACTTC
cdr3_aa: CASSLDLGGEQYF

j_call: TRBJ1-2
v_call: TRBV2
clone_size: once
d_call: TRBD1
cdr3_nt: TGTGCCAGCAGCCCTCGGACAGGGGATGGCTACACCTTC
cdr3_aa: CASSPRTGDGYTF

j_call: TRBJ2-7
v_call: TRBV5-4
clone_size: few
d_call: TRBD2
cdr3_nt: TGTGCCAGCAGTGCTAGGACTCAGGGAGGGGAGTACGAGCAGTACTTC
cdr3_aa: CASSARTQGGEYEQYF

j_call: TRBJ1-6
v_call: TRBV2
clone_size: -
d_call: TRBD1
cdr3_nt: TGTGCCAGCAGTGTCCTAACAGGGGAGAATTCACCCCTCCACTTT
cdr3_aa: CASSVLTGENSPLHF

j_call: TRBJ2-2
v_call: TRBV27
clone_size: -
d_call: -
cdr3_nt: TGTGCCAGCAGTTTAGAGGGGACAAACCCCACCGGGGAGCTGTTTTTT
cdr3_aa: CASSLEGTNPTGELFF

j_call: TRBJ2-5
v_call: TRBV12-5
clone_size: -
d_call: -
cdr3_nt: TGTGCTAGTGGTTTGAGTGCAGGGGACCAAGAGACCCAGTACTTC
cdr3_aa: CASGLSAGDQETQYF

j_call: TRBJ1-5
v_call: TRBV5-5
clone_size: -
d_call: -
cdr3_nt: TGTGCCAGCAGCAATAACCCAGGTGGGAGCAATCAGCCCCAGCATTTT
cdr3_aa: CASSNNPGGSNQPQHF

j_call: TRBJ2-2
v_call: TRBV19
clone_size: -
d_call: -
cdr3_nt: TGTGCCAGTAGTATAAAGAGGTCCGGGGAGCTGTTTTTT
cdr3_aa: CASSIKRSGELFF

j_call: TRBJ2-1
v_call: TRBV5-6
clone_size: once
d_call: TRBD2
cdr3_nt: TGTGCCAGCAGCTATTCCCGACTAGCGGGGGGGAATGAGCAGTTCTTC
cdr3_aa: CASSYSRLAGGNEQFF

j_call: TRBJ2-1
v_call: TRBV9
clone_size: -
d_call: TRBD2
cdr3_nt: TGTGCCAGCAGCCTCCGACTAGCGGGGGACTCCTACAATGAGCAGTTCTTC
cdr3_aa: CASSLRLAGDSYNEQFF

j_call: TRBJ1-2
v_call: TRBV2
clone_size: -
d_call: -
cdr3_nt: TGTGCCAGCAGTGAGGGCAGGGGATATGGCTACACCTTC
cdr3_aa: CASSEGRGYGYTF

j_call: TRBJ2-7
v_call: TRBV2
clone_size: -
d_call: TRBD1
cdr3_nt: TGTGCCAGCAGCCGGGACAGGGCACTTTACGAGCAGTACTTC
cdr3_aa: CASSRDRALYEQYF

j_call: TRBJ2-7
v_call: TRBV7-2
clone_size: few
d_call: -
cdr3_nt: TGTGCCAGCAGCTTAGCCGGCGGGGGCTACTCCTACGAGCAGTACTTC
cdr3_aa: CASSLAGGGYSYEQYF

j_call: TRBJ1-2
v_call: TRBV6-5
clone_size: once
d_call: TRBD1
cdr3_nt: TGTGCCAGCAGTTTAGGGACAGGGGGCAACTATGGCTACACCTTC
cdr3_aa: CASSLGTGGNYGYTF

j_call: TRBJ1-5
v_call: TRBV5-1
clone_size: few
d_call: TRBD1
cdr3_nt: TGCGCCAGCAGCTTGGCCGGGACAGGGGGCAAGGAGCCCCAGCATTTT
cdr3_aa: CASSLAGTGGKEPQHF

j_call: TRBJ1-1
v_call: TRBV7-9
clone_size: -
d_call: -
cdr3_nt: TGTGCCAGCAGCGCACGTGAGGCCCTGAACACTGAAGCTTTCTTT
cdr3_aa: CASSAREALNTEAFF

j_call: TRBJ1-1
v_call: TRBV6-1
clone_size: few
d_call: -
cdr3_nt: TGTGCCAGCAGTGAGGGAGTAGACGATGCGAAAGGAACTGAAGCTTTCTTT
cdr3_aa: CASSEGVDDAKGTEAFF

j_call: TRBJ1-5
v_call: TRBV2
clone_size: -
d_call: TRBD1
cdr3_nt: TGTGCCAGCAGTGTATTCAGGGGGTCGCATAATAGCAATCAGCCCCAGCATTTT
cdr3_aa: CASSVFRGSHNSNQPQHF

j_call: TRBJ2-5
v_call: TRBV7-8
clone_size: -
d_call: -
cdr3_nt: TGTGCCAGCAGTTACGGACAGCAAGAGACCCAGTACTTC
cdr3_aa: CASSYGQQETQYF

j_call: TRBJ1-5
v_call: TRBV11-2
clone_size: -
d_call: -
cdr3_nt: TGTGCCAGCAGCTTAGATCCCAGGGGAGGGCAGCCCCAGCATTTT
cdr3_aa: CASSLDPRGGQPQHF

j_call: TRBJ2-5
v_call: TRBV10-3
clone_size: -
d_call: -
cdr3_nt: TGTGCCATCAGTGAGGAGGGCAGTGAAGAGACCCAGTACTTC
cdr3_aa: CAISEEGSEETQYF

j_call: TRBJ2-1
v_call: TRBV7-8
clone_size: -
d_call: -
cdr3_nt: TGTGCCAGCAGCCTGCAAACTAGTTTCTCCTACAATGAGCAGTTCTTC
cdr3_aa: CASSLQTSFSYNEQFF

j_call: TRBJ2-5
v_call: TRBV28
clone_size: -
d_call: -
cdr3_nt: TGTGCCAGCAGTAGGACTCCAGGCCAGACCCAGTACTTC
cdr3_aa: CASSRTPGQTQYF

j_call: TRBJ2-3
v_call: TRBV20-1
clone_size: -
d_call: TRBD2
cdr3_nt: TGCAGTGCTAGTTTAGCGGGAGGGATCACAGATACGCAGTATTTT
cdr3_aa: CSASLAGGITDTQYF

j_call: TRBJ2-5
v_call: TRBV5-5
clone_size: -
d_call: TRBD2
cdr3_nt: TGTGCCAGCAGCTTGAAAACTAGCGGTCAAGAGACCCAGTACTTC
cdr3_aa: CASSLKTSGQETQYF

j_call: TRBJ2-1
v_call: TRBV6-2/TRBV6-3
clone_size: -
d_call: -
cdr3_nt: TGTGCCAGCAGCAGACTGAGGCAATCGCGGTCTAAGAGATACAATGAGCAGTTCTTC
cdr3_aa: CASSRLRQSRSKRYNEQFF

j_call: TRBJ2-3
v_call: TRBV5-1
clone_size: -
d_call: TRBD2
cdr3_nt: TGCGCCAGCAGCACGGGACTAGCAGGGTACGCAGATACGCAGTATTTT
cdr3_aa: CASSTGLAGYADTQYF

j_call: TRBJ2-5
v_call: TRBV4-1
clone_size: -
d_call: -
cdr3_nt: TGCGCCAGCAGCCCTGTTGAGGATCGCCAAGAGACCCAGTACTTC
cdr3_aa: CASSPVEDRQETQYF

j_call: TRBJ2-7
v_call: TRBV5-1
clone_size: -
d_call: -
cdr3_nt: TGCGCCAGCAGCATGGGGGCTTCGGACGAGCAGTACTTC
cdr3_aa: CASSMGASDEQYF

j_call: TRBJ2-7
v_call: TRBV28
clone_size: -
d_call: TRBD1
cdr3_nt: TGTGCCAGCAGTCAGCCGGGACAGAGTTACGAGCAGTACTTC
cdr3_aa: CASSQPGQSYEQYF

j_call: TRBJ1-3
v_call: TRBV7-9
clone_size: -
d_call: -
cdr3_nt: TGTGCCAGCAGCACGGCTAAACAGGTCAGCTCTGGAAACACCATATATTTT
cdr3_aa: CASSTAKQVSSGNTIYF

j_call: TRBJ2-5
v_call: TRBV30
clone_size: once
d_call: TRBD1
cdr3_nt: TGTGCCTGGAGTGTTTTCAGGGGGCTTATGGAGACCCAGTACTTC
cdr3_aa: CAWSVFRGLMETQYF

j_call: TRBJ2-7
v_call: TRBV5-1
clone_size: once
d_call: -
cdr3_nt: TGCGCCAGCAGCTTGGGGTCTACCGCCTACGAGCAGTACTTC
cdr3_aa: CASSLGSTAYEQYF

j_call: TRBJ1-3
v_call: TRBV7-9
clone_size: -
d_call: -
cdr3_nt: TGTGCCAGCAGCTGGGGCGGGGGAGATGGAAACACCATATATTTT
cdr3_aa: CASSWGGGDGNTIYF

j_call: TRBJ1-1
v_call: TRBV5-1
clone_size: -
d_call: -
cdr3_nt: TGCGCCAGCAGCTTATTTTGGAAGACTAGACAGAACACTGAAGCTTTCTTT
cdr3_aa: CASSLFWKTRQNTEAFF

j_call: TRBJ1-5
v_call: TRBV19
clone_size: -
d_call: TRBD1
cdr3_nt: TGTGCCAGTAGTAGCGGGGACAGGGGCAATCAGCCCCAGCATTTT
cdr3_aa: CASSSGDRGNQPQHF

j_call: TRBJ2-1
v_call: TRBV20-1
clone_size: once
d_call: TRBD2
cdr3_nt: TGCAGTGCTAGTTCAGGGAGGGTTTGGGGTGAGCAGTTCTTC
cdr3_aa: CSASSGRVWGEQFF

j_call: TRBJ2-2
v_call: TRBV3-1/TRBV3-2
clone_size: -
d_call: TRBD2
cdr3_nt: TGTGCCAGCAGGGCGGGAGCTGGAACCGGGGAGCTGTTTTTT
cdr3_aa: CASRAGAGTGELFF

j_call: TRBJ1-5
v_call: TRBV19
clone_size: once
d_call: TRBD1
cdr3_nt: TGTGCCAGTAGAGGGGGCGGTGGCAATCAGCCCCAGCATTTT
cdr3_aa: CASRGGGGNQPQHF

j_call: TRBJ2-7
v_call: TRBV27
clone_size: -
d_call: -
cdr3_nt: TGTGCCAGCAGACGGACGGGATCCTACGAGCAGTACTTC
cdr3_aa: CASRRTGSYEQYF

j_call: TRBJ2-2
v_call: TRBV11-2
clone_size: -
d_call: TRBD2
cdr3_nt: TGTGCCAGCAGACGCCCCGGGCGGGAGAACGGGGAGCTGTTTTTT
cdr3_aa: CASRRPGRENGELFF

j_call: TRBJ1-1
v_call: TRBV30
clone_size: -
d_call: TRBD1
cdr3_nt: TGTGCCTGGACAGGGGGCGGAACTGAAGCTTTCTTT
cdr3_aa: CAWTGGGTEAFF

j_call: TRBJ1-6
v_call: TRBV28
clone_size: few
d_call: -
cdr3_nt: TGTGCCAGCCTTAGCTCCTATAATTCACCCCTCCACTTT
cdr3_aa: CASLSSYNSPLHF

j_call: TRBJ1-5
v_call: TRBV19
clone_size: -
d_call: TRBD1
cdr3_nt: TGTGCCAGTAGTATCAAGGGACAGAACCAGCCCCAGCATTTT
cdr3_aa: CASSIKGQNQPQHF

j_call: TRBJ1-1
v_call: TRBV28
clone_size: few
d_call: -
cdr3_nt: TGTGCCAGCAGTCCAAGGGGGGGCGGAAACACTGAAGCTTTCTTT
cdr3_aa: CASSPRGGGNTEAFF

j_call: TRBJ2-1
v_call: TRBV4-1
clone_size: -
d_call: -
cdr3_nt: TGCGCCAGCAGCCAAGACTCAGGACTCTACAATGAGCAGTTCTTC
cdr3_aa: CASSQDSGLYNEQFF